Presented here are 12 T cell receptor beta chains from one specimen sequenced in a study of cytotoxic CD8 clonotypes in ibrutinib-treated CLL. Clones were sequenced by immunoSEQ multiplex PCR, and TCRdb holds only the in-frame ones, with some missing. Seen here are under 200,000 clones, 81% observed once, and the top ten hold approximately 2%. The sequenced sample was PBMCs, obtained after 12 months of ibrutinib treatment. The receptors come from a human donor with chronic lymphocytic leukemia.

The chain joins TRBV19 to TRBJ2-7, with D perhaps being TRBD1 or TRBD2 (5 bases each). Germline V gene data show CDR1 as LNHDA and CDR2 as SQIVND (reference sequence). Trimming removed 5 bases from V and 4 bases from J, with 21 bases in between. This CDR3 is built from 16 residues. CDR3 DNA: TGTGCCAGTAGTCCAGCCTCCGGGACGGCTACTTACGAGCAGTACTTC. Encoded protein: CASSPASGTATYEQYF.

The chain recombines TRBV6-1 with TRBJ2-7; 10 bases align to TRBD2. CDR3 length: 14 residues. V lost 10 bases, J lost 1 base, and 7 bases stayed unmatched. Germline V gene lookup returns CDR1 MNHNS and CDR2 SASEGT. DNA for the CDR3: TGTGCCACCACGACTAGCGGGCAATCCTACGAGCAGTACTTC. Translation: CATTTSGQSYEQYF.

This chain joins TRBV5-5 and TRBJ2-5; D remains unclear. This CDR3 region has 13 residues. Germline-derived CDR1 and CDR2 are SGHKS and YYEKEE (reference sequence). V was trimmed by 2 bases and J by 2 bases, leaving 7 bases between them. As DNA, the CDR3 is TGTGCCAGCAGCTTCTCCAGTCAAGAGACCCAGTACTTC. The encoded protein is CASSFSSQETQYF.

The CDR3: CASSAIDRTQETQYF. CDR3 in DNA: TGTGCCAGCAGCGCAATAGACAGGACTCAAGAGACCCAGTACTTC. The J gene is TRBJ2-5, the V gene TRBV5-6; D perhaps matches TRBD1 (6 bases). In germline, CDR1 is SGHDT, CDR2 YYEEEE. With 4 bases removed from V and 2 bases from J, the gap between germline ends came to 15 bases. This CDR3 comprises 15 residues.

This chain connects TRBV28 to TRBJ1-3; D call uncertain. CDR1 is MDHEN, CDR2 SYDVKM, per germline. The CDR3 sequence is 16 residues long. V shed 4 bases and J shed 4 bases, with 17 bases lying between them. Here the CDR3 DNA reads TGTGCCAGCAGTTCCTCTGTGGGAGTTTCGGGAAACACCATATATTTT. It specifies CASSSSVGVSGNTIYF.

This clone was observed once. The chain links TRBV4-3 to TRBJ1-2; 8 positions agree with TRBD1. CDR1 is LGHNA and CDR2 is YSLEER in the germline V gene. This CDR3 is built from 15 residues. V lost 1 base to trimming and J lost 3 bases; unmatched junction nucleotides: 4. CDR3 nucleotides: TGCGCCAGCAGCCAAGCGTTGACAGGGGACTATGGCTACACCTTC. Translated, it gives CASSQALTGDYGYTF.

The chain employs TRBV5-6 and TRBJ2-6; maybe TRBD2 (6 bases). CDR3 length: 18 amino acids. Germline CDR1 SGHDT, CDR2 YYEEEE. The ends were cut back, 2 bases at V and 4 bases at J, with 19 bases in the middle. Here the CDR3 DNA reads TGTGCCAGCAGCTTCGTAGGGAGGATAAGGGAGGGGGCCAACGTCCTGACTTTC. It yields the protein CASSFVGRIREGANVLTF.

This chain links TRBV10-3 with TRBJ2-7; no definite D call. This CDR3 is built from 11 residues. Germline CDR1 is ENHRY and CDR2 is SYGVKD. V lost 0 bases, J lost 7 bases, and 4 bases lay in between. This CDR3 is CAISESLEQYF. DNA of the CDR3: TGTGCCATCAGTGAGTCCCTAGAGCAGTACTTC.

This chain uses TRBV19 with TRBJ2-7; no reliable D call. Germline-derived CDR1 and CDR2 are LNHDA and SQIVND (reference sequence). This CDR3 has 15 residues. V was clipped by 4 bases and J by 1 base, with 14 bases between them. The CDR3 region is CASSKSHRTSYEQYF. CDR3 coding DNA: TGTGCCAGTAGTAAGTCCCACCGAACATCCTACGAGCAGTACTTC.

The rearrangement joins TRBV18 to TRBJ2-3, with D possibly being TRBD1 or TRBD2 (5 bases each). This CDR3 is 14 amino acids long. Trimming took off 3 bases at V and 5 bases at J, with 12 bases between the two ends. Germline assignment: CDR1 KGHSH and CDR2 LQKENI. CDR3 in DNA: TGTGCCAGCTCACCTGCCCCGGGGCAAGATACGCAGTATTTT. It yields the protein CASSPAPGQDTQYF.

The V gene is TRBV2, the J gene TRBJ1-5, with unresolved D. The CDR3 extends over 17 amino acids. V shed 3 bases and J shed 0 bases, with 15 bases lying between them. Germline CDR1 and CDR2: SNHLY and FYNNEI. CDR3 amino acids: CASSERGRQISNQPQHF. In DNA, the CDR3 is TGTGCCAGCAGTGAGCGTGGCAGGCAAATTAGCAATCAGCCCCAGCATTTT.

The V gene is TRBV4-2, the J gene TRBJ2-1; D gene ambiguous. From germline, CDR1 is LGHNA and CDR2 YNFKEQ. CDR3 length equals 12 residues. The ends were cut back, 5 bases at V and 4 bases at J, with 6 bases in the middle. CDR3 nucleotides: TGTGCCAGCAGCTACCGGTACAATGAGCAGTTCTTC. It translates to CASSYRYNEQFF.